The 25 T cell receptor beta chains reported below all come from one sample, sequenced in a study of TIL therapy for anti-PD-1-resistant metastatic lung cancer. Sample time point: pre-treatment sample, taken before nivolumab and TIL therapy. Sequencing used immunoSEQ v3. The protocol was immunoSEQ multiplex PCR, while the TCRdb copy is restricted to in-frame clones and leaves out a portion. In the table there are some 57,000 clones, around nine tenths of which are singletons. The sequenced sample was blood, obtained at baseline. The source is a person aged 25 to 80 with non-small cell lung cancer.

The genes are TRBV18 and TRBJ2-7; D tentatively reads TRBD1 or TRBD2 (5 bases each). The germline V gene encodes CDR1 KGHSH and CDR2 LQKENI. V lost 2 bases and J lost 6, with 11 bases in between. This CDR3 has 13 amino acids. CDR3 DNA sequence: TGTGCCAGCTCACCAACCGGGGCGGGCGAGCAGTACTTC. It is translated as CASSPTGAGEQYF.

The CDR3: CASRLGAGELFF. For the CDR3, the DNA is TGTGCCAGCAGGCTAGGGGCCGGGGAGCTGTTTTTT. The rearrangement joins TRBV12-3 or TRBV12-4 to TRBJ2-2, with D perhaps matching TRBD1 (5 bases). The CDR3 consists of 12 residues. V was trimmed by 6 bases and J by 6 bases, leaving 8 bases between them.

The rearrangement links TRBV23-1 to TRBJ1-4, with TRBD1 matching over 7 bases. TRBV23-1 carries the ORF label, with uncertain function. V shed 8 bases and J 6 bases; nucleotides not matched to a gene: 9. The CDR3 runs to 14 residues. This CDR3 reads CASWRGTADEKLFF. The CDR3, as DNA: TGCGCCAGCTGGCGAGGGACAGCGGATGAAAAACTGTTTTTT.

The chain employs TRBV11-1 and TRBJ2-3; D unclear. Between the trimmed V and J ends, which lost 1 base and 3 bases, there was a span of 11 bases. The length of the CDR3 is 15 residues. CDR1 and CDR2 from the germline V gene are SGHAT and FQDESV (reference sequence). As DNA, the CDR3 is TGTGCCAGCAGCTTAGATCCTGGTCGGACAGATACGCAGTATTTT. It specifies CASSLDPGRTDTQYF. Variable domain in full (rest from reference TRBV11-1 and TRBJ2-3): EAEVAQSPRYKITEKSQAVAFWCDPISGHATLYWYRQILGQGPELLVQFQDESVVDDSQLPKDRFSAERLKGVDSTLKIQPAELGDSAMYLCASSLDPGRTDTQYFGPGTRLTVL.

This clone appeared once. V is TRBV9 and J is TRBJ2-2; TRBD2 aligns across 10 bases. V trimming: 0 bases; J trimming: 6 bases; junction bases outside the gene matches: 5. Germline CDR1 and CDR2: SGDLS and YYNGEE. The CDR3 loop spans 16 amino acids. CDR3 DNA sequence: TGTGCCAGCAGCGTAGATCCCAGCGGGGGGGCCGGGGAGCTGTTTTTT. Translated: CASSVDPSGGAGELFF.

The genes are TRBV9 and TRBJ1-1; 9 bases align to TRBD1. Germline V gene sequence: CDR1 SGDLS, CDR2 YYNGEE. Trimming took 0 bases from V and 5 from J; bases not matched to a gene: 8. This CDR3 comprises 16 residues. As DNA, the CDR3 is TGTGCCAGCAGCGTAGGGTCGGACAGGGGATGGACTGAAGCTTTCTTT. Amino acids: CASSVGSDRGWTEAFF.

The chain links TRBV6-2 or TRBV6-3 to TRBJ2-3; TRBD2 agrees at 10 bases. The germline gives CDR1 MNHEY, CDR2 SVGEGT. The CDR3 spans 15 residues. With 2 bases clipped from V and 4 bases from J, the junction kept 3 bases outside the gene matches. The CDR3 sequence is CASSYRTSGPDTQYF. CDR3 nucleotides: TGTGCCAGCAGTTACAGGACTAGCGGTCCAGATACGCAGTATTTT.

The chain is built from TRBV7-9 and TRBJ2-3, with TRBD2 matching over 12 bases. J gave up 3 bases and V 3 bases, and 4 bases lay outside the gene matches. The CDR3 sequence is 16 residues long. The germline V gene has CDR1 SEHNR and CDR2 FQNEAQ (reference sequence). CDR3: CASSFGLAGLTDTQYF. DNA for the CDR3: TGTGCCAGCAGCTTCGGACTAGCGGGATTGACAGATACGCAGTATTTT.

This clone showed up just a few times. The J gene is TRBJ1-2, the V gene TRBV11-2; no definite D call. Trimming took 1 base from V and 4 from J, leaving 13 bases between them. Germline V gene sequence: CDR1 SGHAT, CDR2 FQNNGV. The CDR3 sequence is 15 residues long. The DNA of the CDR3 is TGTGCCAGCAGCTTAGGGTCGGGAATCCTCTATGGCTACACCTTC. Residues: CASSLGSGILYGYTF.

This clone was recorded a few times. The chain is built from TRBV5-1 and TRBJ2-2; 12 nucleotides align to TRBD1. The CDR3 runs 15 residues. V was clipped by 6 bases and J by 6 bases; unmatched bases: 6. Germline V lookup: CDR1 SGHRS, CDR2 YFSETQ. The CDR3 nucleotides read TGCGCCAGCACTGGGACAGGGGGCAGTGCCGGGGAGCTGTTTTTT. Its translation: CASTGTGGSAGELFF.

In this sample, this clone turned up once. The chain carries TRBV5-8 and TRBJ1-1, with a possible D match to TRBD1 (5 bases). The V end lost 3 bases, the J end lost 3 bases, and 9 bases lay between the germline ends. CDR1 is SGHTS, CDR2 YDEGEE, per germline. The CDR3 is 13 residues long. The CDR3 protein is CASSSGGDTEAFF. The CDR3 DNA sequence: TGTGCCAGCAGCTCCGGGGGTGACACTGAAGCTTTCTTT.

This chain links TRBV4-1 with TRBJ1-5; no reliable D call. Germline CDR1 is MGHRA and CDR2 is YSYEKL. This CDR3 is 13 amino acids long. V shed 0 bases and J shed 9 bases, with 9 bases lying between them. The CDR3 protein is CASSQDLIGPQHF. In DNA form, the CDR3 reads TGCGCCAGCAGCCAAGATCTAATAGGGCCCCAGCATTTT.

The chain links TRBV5-4 to TRBJ1-2; 7 bases align to TRBD1. Unmatched junction bases numbered 9, after V lost 3 bases and J lost 1 base. This CDR3 is 16 amino acids long. Germline loops: CDR1 SGHNT, CDR2 YYREEE (reference sequence). The DNA for the CDR3 is TGTGCCAGCAGCTCAGCGACAGGGTCTATTAACTATGGCTACACCTTC. It encodes CASSSATGSINYGYTF.

In its sample, this clone was seen a few times. The rearrangement joins TRBV7-9 to TRBJ2-7; D not certain. This CDR3 is 12 amino acids long. Germline assignment: CDR1 SEHNR and CDR2 FQNEAQ (reference sequence). V lost 5 bases to trimming and J lost 0 bases, with 5 bases between them. CDR3 DNA sequence: TGTGCCAGCAGCCCGCTCTCCTACGAGCAGTACTTC. It specifies CASSPLSYEQYF.

The V and J genes are TRBV9 and TRBJ2-2; 8 nucleotides line up with TRBD1. Germline CDR1 is SGDLS and CDR2 is YYNGEE. This CDR3 is 13 amino acids long. J was trimmed by 6 bases and V by 9 bases; bases with no gene match: 7. The CDR3 DNA reads TGTGCCACAGGACAGGGCAGGGCCGGGGAGCTGTTTTTT. It codes for CATGQGRAGELFF. The whole variable domain, remainder taken from reference TRBV9 and TRBJ2-2, is DSGVTQTPKHLITATGQRVTLRCSPRSGDLSVYWYQQSLDQGLQFLIQYYNGEERAKGNILERFSAQQFPDLHSELNLSSLELGDSALYFCATGQGRAGELFFGEGSRLTVL.

This clone was seen more than once but under ten times. The chain couples TRBV10-1 to TRBJ1-2; D gene uncertain. CDR3 length: 11 residues. Germline assignment: CDR1 WNHNN and CDR2 SYGVQD (reference sequence). V shed 9 bases and J shed 4 bases, with 9 bases lying between them. CDR3 DNA sequence: TGCGCCAGGAGACGGATCTATGGCTACACCTTC. It translates to CARRRIYGYTF.

The chain joins TRBV10-2 to TRBJ2-7; 9 bases fit TRBD2. Germline-derived CDR1 and CDR2 are WSHSY and SAAADI. The V gene end was trimmed by 4 bases and the J gene end by 5 bases; junction bases not matched to a gene: 9. The CDR3 runs to 15 residues. CDR3 amino acids: CASSGMAGGPDEQYF. CDR3 nucleotides: TGCGCCAGCAGTGGTATGGCGGGAGGGCCCGACGAGCAGTACTTC.

Written as DNA, the CDR3 is TGTGCCAGCAGGGGGGGCGGCAGGGGGCTCGCTGGAAACACCATATATTTT. Its protein product is CASRGGGRGLAGNTIYF. This chain joins TRBV28 and TRBJ1-3, with 8 nucleotides matching TRBD1. The CDR3 sequence is 17 residues long. Germline lookup yields CDR1 MDHEN and CDR2 SYDVKM. V shed 6 bases and J 2 bases; nucleotides not matched to a gene: 12.

This clone was observed a few times. The chain employs TRBV6-6 and TRBJ1-6, with TRBD1 matching over 10 bases. Germline loops: CDR1 MNHNY, CDR2 SVGAGI (reference sequence). This CDR3 has 16 amino acids. Trimming took 5 bases from V and 5 from J; bases not matched to a gene: 6. CDR3 in amino acids: CASSPGTGADNSPLHF. The CDR3 bases are TGTGCCAGCAGTCCCGGGACAGGGGCTGATAATTCACCCCTCCACTTT.

This clone was seen only once. J is TRBJ1-2 and V is TRBV18; D gene ambiguous. The CDR3 loop spans 13 amino acids. Between the trimmed V and J ends, which lost 2 bases and 3 bases, there was a span of 7 bases. The germline V gene encodes CDR1 KGHSH and CDR2 LQKENI. CDR3 residues: CASSPGRDYGYTF. As DNA, the CDR3 is TGTGCCAGCTCACCAGGGAGGGACTATGGCTACACCTTC.

The gene calls are TRBV7-8 and TRBJ2-2; a weak D match, TRBD2 (5 bases). The germline gives CDR1 SGHVS, CDR2 FQNEAQ. V was trimmed by 5 bases and J by 2 bases, leaving 12 bases between them. The CDR3 is 15 residues long. For the CDR3, the DNA is TGTGCCAGCAGCCGCGGACTGGGTAACACCGGGGAGCTGTTTTTT. Translation: CASSRGLGNTGELFF. The full variable domain, completed using reference TRBV7-8 and TRBJ2-2, is GAGVSQSPRYKVAKRGQDVALRCDPISGHVSLFWYQQALGQGPEFLTYFQNEAQLDKSGLPSDRFFAERPEGSVSTLKIQRTQQEDSAVYLCASSRGLGNTGELFFGEGSRLTVL.

The V gene is TRBV27, the J gene TRBJ1-2; D is uncertain. V was trimmed by 2 bases and J by 4 bases, leaving 11 bases between them. The CDR3 runs 14 residues. The germline CDR1 and CDR2 sequences are MNHEY and SMNVEV (reference sequence). As DNA, the CDR3 is TGTGCCAGCAGTTTAAAGGGTATTGGCTATGGCTACACCTTC. Translated, it gives CASSLKGIGYGYTF.

This clone was counted a single time. One junction end disagrees with the germline gene, perhaps due to a read error. The V call is TRBV10-3, the J call TRBJ1-2; 9 nucleotides line up with TRBD1. Germline-derived CDR1 and CDR2 are ENHRY and SYGVKD. This CDR3 is 13 amino acids long. CDR3 sequence reads: CAISEKGQGESSF. The CDR3, as DNA: TGTGCCATCAGTGAGAAGGGACAGGGTGAAAGCTCCTTC.

In its sample, this clone was seen a few times. V and J are TRBV27 and TRBJ2-7; D gene uncertain. Trimming removed 3 bases at V and 0 bases at J, with 9 bases between. The CDR3 is 14 residues long. The germline V gene has CDR1 MNHEY and CDR2 SMNVEV (reference sequence). CDR3 in amino acids: CASSLRQSSYEQYF. The CDR3 DNA follows: TGTGCCAGCAGTTTGCGGCAGAGCTCCTACGAGCAGTACTTC.

This sequence joins TRBV2 and TRBJ2-5, with D perhaps matching TRBD1 (6 bases). CDR3 length: 15 amino acids. CDR1 and CDR2 from the germline V gene are SNHLY and FYNNEI. V was shortened by 8 bases and J by 2 bases, with 18 bases between the two germline ends. CDR3 sequence: CASLLQGVGQETQYF. The CDR3 DNA reads as TGTGCCAGCCTACTACAGGGTGTTGGGCAAGAGACCCAGTACTTC.